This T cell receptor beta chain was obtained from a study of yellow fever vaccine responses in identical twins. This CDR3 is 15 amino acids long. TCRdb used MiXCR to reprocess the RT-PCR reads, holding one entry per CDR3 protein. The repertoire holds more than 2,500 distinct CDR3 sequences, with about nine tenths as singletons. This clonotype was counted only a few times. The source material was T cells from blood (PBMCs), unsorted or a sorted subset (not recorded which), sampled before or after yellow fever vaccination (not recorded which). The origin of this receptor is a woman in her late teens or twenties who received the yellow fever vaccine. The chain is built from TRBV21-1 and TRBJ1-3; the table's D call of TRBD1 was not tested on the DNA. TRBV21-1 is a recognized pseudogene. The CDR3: CASSKDRGIGNTIYF. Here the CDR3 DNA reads TGTGCCAGCAGCAAAGACAGGGGGATTGGAAACACCATATATTTT.